This T cell receptor (beta chain) came from a study of T cell responses to AZD1222 COVID-19 vaccine. Study information: Second-dose groups at about 4 or about 12 weeks were pooled.

Here immunoSEQ multiplex PCR was the method, and the copy in TCRdb shows in-frame clones only, minus some. This table has 110,000 to 150,000 clones, roughly 92% appearing once. Study-wide results and limits: Clonal diversity may have been underestimated, and the donors were mostly white British, with more females than males.

About this clone: The target antigen is unknown.

V trimming: 10 bases; J trimming: 5 bases; junction bases outside the gene matches: 10. The CDR3 runs to 13 residues. Germline V gene sequence: CDR1 ENHRY, CDR2 SYGVKD. The chain combines TRBV10-3 with TRBJ1-2, with TRBD1 identical over 7 bases. The TCR originated in an adult in good health. Sequenced here: peripheral blood, sampled on day 0 of AZD1222 vaccination. CDR3 residues: CATAGTEKYGYTF. The CDR3 DNA follows: TGTGCCACCGCCGGGACAGAGAAATATGGCTACACCTTC.